One sample yielded the 25 T cell receptor beta chains listed below, sequenced in a study of blood T cell repertoires in COVID-19. This table comes from immunoSEQ multiplex PCR, and its TCRdb copy is limited to in-frame clones, with some not included. Among a few hundred thousand clones listed, 80% to 90% were seen once. The sequencing input was PBMCs or T cells enriched from blood (not recorded which). These receptors were collected from a woman in her fifties or sixties who had recovered from COVID-19.

The chain couples TRBV5-1 to TRBJ2-5, with 9 bases identical to TRBD1. CDR3 length: 15 residues. With 2 bases clipped from V and 4 bases from J, the junction kept 6 bases outside the gene matches. CDR1 is SGHRS and CDR2 is YFSETQ in the germline V gene. The CDR3 coding sequence is TGCGCCAGCAGCTTCGGACAGGGGAAGCGAGAGACCCAGTACTTC. It translates to CASSFGQGKRETQYF.

This chain uses TRBV6-4 with TRBJ2-7; TRBD1 matches at 10 bases. In germline, CDR1 is MRHNA, CDR2 SNTAGT. The CDR3 is 20 residues long. V trimming: 6 bases; J trimming: 0 bases; junction bases outside the gene matches: 20. CDR3 sequence reads: CASSHKGTGEQRPLSYEQYF. CDR3 DNA sequence: TGTGCCAGCAGCCATAAAGGGACAGGGGAACAACGGCCCCTCTCCTACGAGCAGTACTTC.

This CDR3 reads CASSLIIAGGPGETQYF. In DNA, the CDR3 is TGTGCCAGCAGCTTGATAATAGCGGGAGGCCCGGGGGAGACCCAGTACTTC. The rearrangement links TRBV5-4 to TRBJ2-5, with 10 bases identical to TRBD2. The CDR3 is 17 residues long. CDR1 and CDR2 from the germline V gene are SGHNT and YYREEE (reference sequence). Trimming at V came to 1 base and at J to 5 bases, leaving 11 bases not matched to a gene. Full variable domain (missing parts from reference TRBV5-4 and TRBJ2-5): ETGVTQSPTHLIKTRGQQVTLRCSSQSGHNTVSWYQQALGQGPQFIFQYYREEENGRGNFPPRFSGLQFPNYSSELNVNALELDDSALYLCASSLIIAGGPGETQYFGPGTRLLVL.

The CDR3 bases are TGTGCCAGCAGTGGGACTAGCGGAGGGAGCTCCTACAATGAGCAGTTCTTC. Translation: CASSGTSGGSSYNEQFF. The genes are TRBV6-2 or TRBV6-3 and TRBJ2-1, with TRBD2 matching 11 bases. The CDR3 has 17 residues. V dropped 5 bases and J dropped 0; count of bases not matched to a gene: 6. CDR1 is MNHEY, CDR2 SVGEGT, per germline.

This chain uses TRBV23-1 with TRBJ1-3; TRBD1 agrees at 10 bases. TRBV23-1 is marked as an open reading frame, function uncertain. V gave up 3 bases and J gave up 0 bases; unmatched junction bases: 11. CDR3 length: 19 amino acids. CDR3 nucleotides: TGCGCCAGCAGTCACGAGACAGGGGGCGTCCCCAACTCTGGAAACACCATATATTTT. Its protein product is CASSHETGGVPNSGNTIYF.

The rearrangement links TRBV2 to TRBJ1-5, with D possibly TRBD1 on 6 matching bases. The CDR3 totals 12 residues. Germline CDR1 is SNHLY and CDR2 is FYNNEI. V was pared by 8 bases and J by 5 bases, with 10 bases between. The CDR3 nucleotides are TGTGCCAGCCAGGGGAGGGATCAGCCCCAGCATTTT. Protein sequence: CASQGRDQPQHF.

About this clone: Other DNA sequences in the same sample also yield this CDR3. This chain joins TRBV11-2 and TRBJ2-3, with D uncertain. This CDR3 contains 13 residues. Germline V gene lookup returns CDR1 SGHAT and CDR2 FQNNGV. V gave up 1 base and J gave up 3 bases, with 5 bases separating them. CDR3 region: CASSLAGTDTQYF. The CDR3 DNA follows: TGTGCCAGCAGCTTAGCGGGTACAGATACGCAGTATTTT. The full variable domain, with the rest looked up from reference TRBV11-2 and TRBJ2-3, is EAGVAQSPRYKIIEKRQSVAFWCNPISGHATLYWYQQILGQGPKLLIQFQNNGVVDDSQLPKDRFSAERLKGVDSTLKIQPAKLEDSAVYLCASSLAGTDTQYFGPGTRLTVL.

The rearrangement links TRBV6-5 to TRBJ2-2, with TRBD2 identical over 10 bases. Germline V gene data show CDR1 as MNHEY and CDR2 as SVGAGI. The CDR3 spans 16 residues. Trimming took 6 bases from V and 7 from J; bases not matched to a gene: 11. For the CDR3, the DNA is TGTGCCAGCAGCTACAGAGCGGGAGGGTTTGGCGGGGAGCTGTTTTTT. Protein sequence: CASSYRAGGFGGELFF.

The V gene is TRBV19, the J gene TRBJ2-2; weak D call: TRBD2 (6 bases). Germline values: CDR1 LNHDA, CDR2 SQIVND (reference sequence). The CDR3 totals 12 residues. Trimming cost V 5 bases and J 6 bases, with 7 bases left between them. DNA for the CDR3: TGTGCCAGTAGTGGGAGGCCCGGGGAGCTGTTTTTT. It codes for CASSGRPGELFF.

The chain combines TRBV5-1 with TRBJ2-3, with D perhaps TRBD1 (5 bases). This CDR3 contains 17 residues. The germline V and J ends were trimmed by 1 base and 3 bases, with 18 bases remaining between them. CDR1 SGHRS and CDR2 YFSETQ come from the germline V gene. The CDR3 sequence is CASSLFEVRQGTDTQYF. CDR3 sequence (DNA): TGCGCCAGCAGCTTGTTTGAAGTGCGGCAGGGTACAGATACGCAGTATTTT.

V is TRBV3-1 (or the pseudogene TRBV3-2) and J is TRBJ2-2; no definite D call. The CDR3 extends over 14 amino acids. V shed 1 base and J shed 4 bases, with 7 bases lying between them. Per germline, CDR1 LGHDT and CDR2 YNNKEL (reference sequence). CDR3 in amino acids: CASSQVTGTGELFF. CDR3 DNA sequence: TGTGCCAGCAGCCAAGTGACGGGCACCGGGGAGCTGTTTTTT.

The chain recombines TRBV7-2 with TRBJ2-5; 9 bases agree with TRBD2. With 0 bases clipped from V and 4 bases from J, the junction kept 6 bases outside the gene matches. CDR1 and CDR2 from the germline V gene are SGHTA and FQGNSA. The CDR3 is 16 residues long. For the CDR3, the DNA is TGTGCCAGCAGCTTAGCGTGGCTAGCGGGACGAGAGACCCAGTACTTC. Its translation is CASSLAWLAGRETQYF.

This rearrangement joins TRBV2 to TRBJ1-5, with a possible D match to TRBD1 (6 bases). The CDR3 spans 15 residues. The germline V gene has CDR1 SNHLY and CDR2 FYNNEI. V gave up 8 bases and J gave up 2 bases, with 16 bases separating them. In DNA form, the CDR3 reads TGTGCCAGCGTTCAGGGGCCCTTAGGCAATCAGCCCCAGCATTTT. Translated, it gives CASVQGPLGNQPQHF.

The sample holds a few counts of this clone. The gene calls are TRBV2 and TRBJ2-1; the match to TRBD2 covers 8 bases. The CDR3 contains 13 residues. CDR1 and CDR2 from the germline V gene are SNHLY and FYNNEI. Trimming cost V 9 bases and J 7 bases; bases outside gene matches: 8. This CDR3 is CARRQREWNEQFF. The CDR3 nucleotides read TGTGCCAGACGGCAGCGGGAGTGGAATGAGCAGTTCTTC. The full variable domain, in which reference TRBV2 and TRBJ2-1 provide the parts outside the CDR3, is EPEVTQTPSHQVTQMGQEVILRCVPISNHLYFYWYRQILGQKVEFLVSFYNNEISEKSEIFDDQFSVERPDGSNFTLKIRSTKLEDSAMYFCARRQREWNEQFFGPGTRLTVL.

This clone was counted between two and nine times. J is TRBJ1-1 and V is TRBV30; D might be TRBD1 (6 bases). Germline loops: CDR1 GTSNPN, CDR2 SVGIG (reference sequence). The CDR3 extends over 13 amino acids. Trimming removed 0 bases from V and 4 bases from J, with 9 bases in between. CDR3 in amino acids: CAWSVIGGTEAFF. The DNA of the CDR3 is TGTGCCTGGAGTGTTATAGGGGGCACTGAAGCTTTCTTT.

The chain is built from TRBV7-3 and TRBJ2-1; no clear D. This CDR3 spans 17 amino acids. CDR1 and CDR2 from the germline V gene are SGHTA and FQGTGA. V dropped 2 bases and J dropped 0 bases, with 14 bases sitting between them. In nucleotides, the CDR3 is TGTGCCAGCAGCTTAGTCCCCACTTTAACCTCCTACAATGAGCAGTTCTTC. Residues: CASSLVPTLTSYNEQFF.

This clone was seen only a few times. The V and J genes are TRBV4-1 and TRBJ1-5; D gene unclear. The germline V gene encodes CDR1 MGHRA and CDR2 YSYEKL. This CDR3 comprises 15 residues. The V gene lost 6 bases and the J gene lost 0 bases, with 12 bases spanning the gap. The CDR3 nucleotides are TGCGCCAGCAGTCCCTATAGCTATAGCAATCAGCCCCAGCATTTT. It encodes CASSPYSYSNQPQHF.

This chain uses TRBV6-5 with TRBJ2-3, with 8 bases that match TRBD1. The germline V gene encodes CDR1 MNHEY and CDR2 SVGAGI. This CDR3 region has 14 residues. V was clipped by 6 bases and J by 4 bases; unmatched bases: 6. The CDR3 region has the DNA TGTGCCAGCAGCTCCAGGGGGCGAGCAGATACGCAGTATTTT. As protein: CASSSRGRADTQYF.

The rearrangement uses TRBV28 and TRBJ1-5; possible D gene TRBD1, 5 bases. The V end was cut by 8 bases, the J end by 4 bases, with 12 bases between. The CDR3 extends over 13 amino acids. CDR1 and CDR2 (germline): MDHEN, SYDVKM. The CDR3 sequence: CASRPGLNQPQHF. As DNA, the CDR3 is TGTGCCAGCCGCCCAGGGCTTAATCAGCCCCAGCATTTT.

This chain uses TRBV2 with TRBJ1-6, with a possible D match to TRBD1 (6 bases). V was trimmed by 4 bases and J by 9 bases, leaving 13 bases between them. The CDR3 has 14 amino acids. CDR1 SNHLY and CDR2 FYNNEI come from the germline V gene. CDR3 sequence reads: CASSVEQGGSPLHF. In DNA, the CDR3 is TGTGCCAGCAGTGTCGAACAGGGTGGTTCACCCCTCCACTTT. Full variable domain (rest looked up from reference TRBV2 and TRBJ1-6): EPEVTQTPSHQVTQMGQEVILRCVPISNHLYFYWYRQILGQKVEFLVSFYNNEISEKSEIFDDQFSVERPDGSNFTLKIRSTKLEDSAMYFCASSVEQGGSPLHFGNGTRLTVT.

This rearrangement joins TRBV27 to TRBJ2-7, with TRBD1 matching 12 bases. The length of the CDR3 is 17 residues. Germline CDR1 is MNHEY and CDR2 is SMNVEV (reference sequence). The V gene end was trimmed by 1 base and the J gene end by 3 bases; junction bases not matched to a gene: 7. CDR3 DNA sequence: TGTGCCAGCAGTTTATTGGGACAGGGGGCTAGGATCTACGAGCAGTACTTC. This sequence encodes CASSLLGQGARIYEQYF.

The chain couples TRBV27 to TRBJ2-1; TRBD1 might be the D (10 bases). Deletions cut 10 bases from V and 7 bases from J, with 23 bases between. The germline CDR1 and CDR2 sequences are MNHEY and SMNVEV (reference sequence). The CDR3 runs to 15 residues. This chain's CDR3 is CATERGDRGVNEQFF. The CDR3 nucleotides read TGTGCCACGGAGCGGGGGGACAGGGGAGTTAATGAGCAGTTCTTC.

The chain joins TRBV28 to TRBJ1-1; D possibly corresponds to TRBD1 (5 bases). CDR1 is MDHEN and CDR2 is SYDVKM in the germline V gene. V was clipped by 6 bases and J by 4 bases, with 21 bases between them. The CDR3 consists of 16 residues. The CDR3 bases are TGTGCCAGCAGCGACGGGGGGACCTCCTGGGGCACTGAAGCTTTCTTT. Amino acid sequence: CASSDGGTSWGTEAFF.

The rearrangement uses TRBV19 and TRBJ1-5; D may be TRBD1 (6 bases). The V end was cut by 6 bases, the J end by 0 bases, with 15 bases between. CDR1 is LNHDA and CDR2 is SQIVND in the germline V gene (reference sequence). This CDR3 is 16 amino acids long. In DNA form, the CDR3 reads TGTGCCAGTAGACCGGGACAATCTACTAGCAATCAGCCCCAGCATTTT. As protein: CASRPGQSTSNQPQHF. The whole variable domain, remainder taken from reference TRBV19 and TRBJ1-5, is DGGITQSPKYLFRKEGQNVTLSCEQNLNHDAMYWYRQDPGQGLRLIYYSQIVNDFQKGDIAEGYSVSREKKESFPLTVTSAQKNPTAFYLCASRPGQSTSNQPQHFGDGTRLSIL.

V gene TRBV11-2 combines with J gene TRBJ1-2; D possibly corresponds to TRBD1 (5 bases). CDR1 SGHAT and CDR2 FQNNGV come from the germline V gene. With 3 bases removed from V and 0 bases from J, the gap between germline ends came to 17 bases. The CDR3 sequence is 17 residues long. The CDR3 sequence: CASSFSTGRASNYGYTF. The CDR3 region has the DNA TGTGCCAGCAGCTTCTCAACGGGCAGGGCCTCTAACTATGGCTACACCTTC.